These 26 T cell receptor beta chains were all obtained from the same sample, sequenced in a study of shared clonotypes between healthy human individuals. Sequenced by immunoSEQ multiplex PCR; TCRdb stores in-frame clones only, minus some. The sample shows some 2.3 million clones, more than 85% of them seen only once. What was sequenced was naive CD4+ T cells from PBMCs. The subset: CD45RA+ positively selected. The source of these receptors is a man between 18 and 29 years old in good health. Some clones in this sample may be carry-over from other donors' samples.

This clone was seen a few times. V is TRBV5-1 and J is TRBJ2-1, with D hard to call. The V and J ends lost 0 bases and 10 bases respectively, with 8 bases between them. The germline gives CDR1 SGHRS, CDR2 YFSETQ. This CDR3 comprises 12 residues. The CDR3 nucleotides read TGCGCCAGCAGCTTGGCAAACGGGGAGCAGTTCTTC. Protein product: CASSLANGEQFF.

This chain links TRBV7-2 with TRBJ2-7, with D possibly matching TRBD2 (6 bases). CDR1 is SGHTA, CDR2 FQGNSA, per germline. This CDR3 is 14 amino acids long. Trimming stripped 0 bases from V and 10 bases from J, with 16 bases between. CDR3 loop: CASSLARGGYVQYF. In nucleotides, the CDR3 is TGTGCCAGCAGCTTAGCGAGGGGAGGCTACGTTCAGTACTTC. The complete variable domain, with remaining parts taken from reference TRBV7-2 and TRBJ2-7, reads GAGVSQSPSNKVTEKGKDVELRCDPISGHTALYWYRQSLGQGLEFLIYFQGNSAPDKSGLPSDRFSAERTGGSVSTLTIQRTQQEDSAVYLCASSLARGGYVQYFGPGTRLTVT.

This clone was observed a few times. The chain joins TRBV28 to TRBJ1-5; D unclear. The CDR3 is 12 residues long. V lost 6 bases to trimming and J lost 6 bases, with 9 bases between them. Germline CDR1 MDHEN, CDR2 SYDVKM. The CDR3: CASRGVGQPQHF. The DNA for the CDR3 is TGTGCCAGCAGGGGTGTGGGTCAGCCCCAGCATTTT.

This chain joins TRBV5-1 and TRBJ1-4, with TRBD1 identical over 11 bases. Trimming removed 2 bases from V and 7 bases from J; junction bases left unmatched: 10. CDR1 and CDR2 from the germline V gene are SGHRS and YFSETQ. This CDR3 is built from 17 residues. The CDR3 here is CASSFQPGQGGSEKLFF. In DNA, the CDR3 is TGCGCCAGCAGCTTTCAACCGGGACAGGGGGGATCTGAAAAACTGTTTTTT.

The chain joins TRBV7-3 to TRBJ1-4; perhaps TRBD1 as D (5 bases). Germline V CDR1 and CDR2: SGHTA, FQGTGA. Trimming cost V 4 bases and J 6 bases, with 15 bases left between them. The CDR3 is 15 amino acids. CDR3 sequence (DNA): TGTGCCAGCAGCTCGTCCAGGGTGCGGGATGAAAAACTGTTTTTT. It codes for CASSSSRVRDEKLFF.

As for this clone: The sample has other DNA sequences that encode this CDR3 too. The chain joins TRBV18 to TRBJ2-5, with TRBD1 as a possible D gene (5 bases). The CDR3 totals 14 residues. V gave up 3 bases and J gave up 5 bases, with 13 bases separating them. Germline-derived CDR1 and CDR2 are KGHSH and LQKENI. The CDR3 loop is CASSPTGSGETQYF. The DNA of the CDR3 is TGTGCCAGCTCACCTACGGGCTCAGGGGAGACCCAGTACTTC.

The V and J genes are TRBV19 and TRBJ1-2, with D possibly being TRBD1 (5 bases). Between the trimmed V and J ends, which lost 4 bases and 2 bases, there was a span of 14 bases. The CDR3 covers 15 residues. CDR1 and CDR2 (germline): LNHDA, SQIVND (reference sequence). CDR3 DNA: TGTGCCAGTAGTAAAGGGGTCGGGGGGAACTATGGCTACACCTTC. It yields the protein CASSKGVGGNYGYTF.

This chain uses TRBV9 with TRBJ1-1, with unresolved D. CDR1 is SGDLS, CDR2 YYNGEE, per germline. The CDR3 contains 15 residues. Trimming removed 0 bases at V and 1 base at J, with 10 bases between. CDR3 sequence (DNA): TGTGCCAGCAGCGTAGATCCAGGTACGAACACTGAAGCTTTCTTT. Translation: CASSVDPGTNTEAFF. Using reference TRBV9 and TRBJ1-1 for the parts outside the CDR3, the full variable domain is DSGVTQTPKHLITATGQRVTLRCSPRSGDLSVYWYQQSLDQGLQFLIQYYNGEERAKGNILERFSAQQFPDLHSELNLSSLELGDSALYFCASSVDPGTNTEAFFGQGTRLTVV.

This chain uses TRBV4-3 with TRBJ2-7; tentative D call: TRBD1 (5 bases). Trimming left V 0 bases short and J 3 bases short, with 12 bases between. The length of the CDR3 is 15 residues. From germline, CDR1 is LGHNA and CDR2 YSLEER. The CDR3 loop is CASSQEVPGFYEQYF. Here the CDR3 DNA reads TGCGCCAGCAGCCAAGAAGTCCCAGGGTTCTACGAGCAGTACTTC.

The chain joins TRBV9 to TRBJ2-1; D remains unclear. CDR3 length equals 14 residues. Germline assignment: CDR1 SGDLS and CDR2 YYNGEE. V lost 0 bases to trimming and J lost 2 bases, with 6 bases between them. CDR3 sequence reads: CASSVDQAYNEQFF. DNA of the CDR3: TGTGCCAGCAGCGTAGACCAGGCCTACAATGAGCAGTTCTTC.

This rearrangement joins TRBV2 to TRBJ2-7, with a possible D match to TRBD1 (5 bases). This CDR3 is built from 15 residues. From germline, CDR1 is SNHLY and CDR2 FYNNEI. The V gene lost 2 bases and the J gene lost 5 bases, with 16 bases spanning the gap. CDR3 DNA: TGTGCCAGCAGTGAATCGGCAGGGCGGAATCACGAGCAGTACTTC. Encoded protein: CASSESAGRNHEQYF.

The rearrangement links TRBV4-1 to TRBJ1-2; no clear D. The germline V gene has CDR1 MGHRA and CDR2 YSYEKL. The germline V and J ends were trimmed by 7 bases and 4 bases, with 19 bases remaining between them. The CDR3 extends over 15 amino acids. The CDR3 sequence: CASNPGEGSLYGYTF. Here the CDR3 DNA reads TGCGCCAGCAACCCAGGTGAAGGTAGTCTCTATGGCTACACCTTC.

The rearrangement joins TRBV7-6 to TRBJ1-4, with a weak D call TRBD1 (5 bases). The CDR3 totals 15 residues. Germline V CDR1 and CDR2: SGHVS, FNYEAQ. With 5 bases removed from V and 0 bases from J, the gap between germline ends came to 10 bases. The CDR3 protein is CASSLGASTNEKLFF. The CDR3 region has the DNA TGTGCCAGCAGCCTCGGGGCCTCAACTAATGAAAAACTGTTTTTT.

V is TRBV7-3 and J is TRBJ1-1; 7 bases map to TRBD1. The trim removed 4 bases at V and 10 bases at J, leaving 9 bases unmatched. Germline CDR1 SGHTA, CDR2 FQGTGA. The CDR3 is 13 amino acids. The CDR3, as DNA: TGTGCCAGCAGCTCCGGAACAGGGGCGGGAGCTTTCTTT. Protein product: CASSSGTGAGAFF.

J is TRBJ2-7 and V is TRBV2; 8 positions match TRBD1. The germline CDR1 and CDR2 sequences are SNHLY and FYNNEI. This CDR3 is 13 amino acids long. V shed 9 bases and J 4 bases; nucleotides not matched to a gene: 8. Here the CDR3 reads CARAGQGQYEQYF. As DNA, the CDR3 is TGTGCCAGGGCTGGACAGGGCCAATACGAGCAGTACTTC.

This clone was found once. This chain connects TRBV11-2 to TRBJ1-1, with D maybe TRBD1 (5 bases). CDR1 SGHAT and CDR2 FQNNGV come from the germline V gene. V was clipped by 4 bases and J by 3 bases, with 18 bases between them. The length of the CDR3 is 16 residues. CDR3 protein: CASSSPFSQGYTEAFF. The CDR3 DNA is TGTGCCAGCAGCTCTCCTTTTTCTCAGGGCTACACTGAAGCTTTCTTT.

The chain recombines TRBV28 with TRBJ1-2; D is possibly TRBD1 (5 bases). CDR1 is MDHEN, CDR2 SYDVKM, per germline. Trimming left V 7 bases short and J 2 bases short, with 14 bases between. This CDR3 has 14 residues. CDR3 coding DNA: TGTGCCAGCAACACTATTTCAGGGAACTATGGCTACACCTTC. Encoded protein: CASNTISGNYGYTF.

J is TRBJ2-7 and V is TRBV5-1; TRBD2 matches at 7 bases. CDR3 length equals 15 residues. Germline V lookup: CDR1 SGHRS, CDR2 YFSETQ. J lost 5 bases, V lost 4 bases, and 12 bases had no gene match. The CDR3 loop reads CASSVGSGLTNEQYF. The CDR3 region has the DNA TGCGCCAGCAGCGTCGGATCGGGACTAACCAACGAGCAGTACTTC.

The V call is TRBV2, the J call TRBJ2-1; 8 bases are a match to TRBD2. Per germline, CDR1 SNHLY and CDR2 FYNNEI. This CDR3 has 15 residues. V shed 4 bases, J shed 2 bases, and the junction held 4 bases outside the gene matches. The CDR3 bases are TGTGCCAGCAGTGTACAACTAGCGGCCTACAATGAGCAGTTCTTC. Protein: CASSVQLAAYNEQFF.

V and J are TRBV9 and TRBJ2-5; 10 nucleotides agree with TRBD1. V shed 0 bases and J 4 bases; nucleotides not matched to a gene: 6. The CDR3 covers 16 residues. CDR1 and CDR2 (germline): SGDLS, YYNGEE. Here the CDR3 DNA reads TGTGCCAGCAGCGTAGGATTGGGGACAGGGGTAGAGACCCAGTACTTC. Protein: CASSVGLGTGVETQYF.

V usage is TRBV5-6 and J usage is TRBJ1-3; D is uncertain. Trimming pared 4 bases from V and 2 bases from J, leaving 10 bases between. The CDR3 length is 14 residues. CDR1 and CDR2 (germline): SGHDT, YYEEEE. CDR3 in DNA: TGTGCCAGCAGCCCCGGTGGGGCTGGAAACACCATATATTTT. It translates to CASSPGGAGNTIYF.

The CDR3 nucleotides are TGTGCCAGCAGCCCGGGACCCCCAGGAATGGCTAATGAAAAACTGTTTTTT. Amino acids: CASSPGPPGMANEKLFF. This rearrangement joins TRBV7-2 to TRBJ1-4, with D possibly matching TRBD1 (5 bases). Per germline, CDR1 SGHTA and CDR2 FQGNSA. The V gene lost 5 bases and the J gene lost 3 bases, with 19 bases spanning the gap. CDR3 size: 17 residues.

This chain links TRBV5-1 with TRBJ1-1; D remains ambiguous. The CDR3 contains 12 residues. CDR1 and CDR2 from the germline V gene are SGHRS and YFSETQ. Deletions cut 5 bases from V and 1 base from J, with 6 bases between. CDR3 in amino acids: CASSNRNTEAFF. The DNA for the CDR3 is TGCGCCAGCAGTAACCGGAACACTGAAGCTTTCTTT.

V is TRBV5-1 and J is TRBJ1-1, with D perhaps matching TRBD1 (5 bases). In germline, CDR1 is SGHRS, CDR2 YFSETQ. Trimming cost V 4 bases and J 0 bases, with 19 bases left between them. The CDR3 covers 17 residues. The CDR3 region has the DNA TGCGCCAGCAGCCAAATCGGGACTCACGCCCTGAACACTGAAGCTTTCTTT. Encoded protein: CASSQIGTHALNTEAFF.

The chain employs TRBV19 and TRBJ2-3; 14 bases are a match to TRBD2. This CDR3 comprises 18 residues. From germline, CDR1 is LNHDA and CDR2 SQIVND (reference sequence). V was clipped by 6 bases and J by 6 bases; unmatched bases: 14. The CDR3 here is CASSPTGTSGSRGDTQYF. CDR3 coding DNA: TGTGCCAGTAGCCCTACCGGGACTAGCGGGAGCCGTGGGGATACGCAGTATTTT.

This clone was seen just once. The V and J genes are TRBV7-9 and TRBJ2-2, with D perhaps being TRBD1 or TRBD2 (6 bases each). CDR3 size: 18 residues. From germline, CDR1 is SEHNR and CDR2 FQNEAQ (reference sequence). Trimming shortened V by 2 bases and J by 5 bases, and 21 bases separated the two germline ends. The CDR3: CASSLMGGTAEGTGELFF. The CDR3 DNA reads as TGTGCCAGCAGCTTAATGGGGGGCACGGCTGAAGGGACCGGGGAGCTGTTTTTT.